Below, 13 T cell receptor beta chains from the same sample are listed, as sequenced in a study of CD4+ T cells in melanoma. Sequenced by immunoSEQ multiplex PCR; TCRdb stores in-frame clones only, minus some. Counted here are about 5,700 clones, 65% to 70% occurring once; the ten biggest clones make up around 24%. Sequences were obtained from cells from a culture (not recorded whether cultured in vitro). Receptor source: a human donor with melanoma.

The J gene is TRBJ2-1, the V gene TRBV4-1; 8 nucleotides agree with TRBD2. This CDR3 region has 17 residues. CDR1 is MGHRA, CDR2 YSYEKL, per germline. J gave up 0 bases and V 0 bases, and 4 bases lay outside the gene matches. The DNA of the CDR3 is TGCGCCAGCAGCCAAGATCTACGGGGGGGCTCCTACAATGAGCAGTTCTTC. It codes for CASSQDLRGGSYNEQFF.

Within the sample, this clone is large (0.1 to 1%). V usage is TRBV4-1 and J usage is TRBJ1-4; D is uncertain. The CDR3 contains 12 residues. The V gene lost 2 bases and the J gene lost 2 bases, with 0 bases spanning the gap. Germline lookup yields CDR1 MGHRA and CDR2 YSYEKL. The CDR3 sequence is CASSQTNEKLFF. The CDR3 DNA follows: TGCGCCAGCAGCCAAACTAATGAAAAACTGTTTTTT.

The J gene is TRBJ1-6, the V gene TRBV5-4; D unresolved. The germline V gene encodes CDR1 SGHNT and CDR2 YYREEE (reference sequence). The CDR3 covers 13 residues. V lost 4 bases and J lost 8, with 10 bases in between. The CDR3 loop reads CASSPRADSPLHF. The CDR3 DNA sequence: TGTGCCAGCAGCCCCCGGGCTGATTCACCCCTCCACTTT.

This clone was observed a few times. The genes are TRBV19 and TRBJ2-1; the match to TRBD2 covers 9 bases. The CDR3 has 15 residues. Germline V gene sequence: CDR1 LNHDA, CDR2 SQIVND (reference sequence). J gave up 4 bases and V 5 bases, and 6 bases lay outside the gene matches. In DNA, the CDR3 is TGTGCCAGTAGTTTTGCTAGCGGGGAATACAATGAGCAGTTCTTC. Translation gives CASSFASGEYNEQFF.

This chain links TRBV7-3 with TRBJ1-6, with D possibly being TRBD1 (5 bases). The V gene lost 3 bases and the J gene lost 7 bases, with 10 bases spanning the gap. The V gene's germline CDR1 is SGHTA and CDR2 FQGTGA. The CDR3 runs 14 residues. The CDR3 nucleotides are TGTGCCAGCAGCTTGGGGGGTATCAATTCACCCCTCCACTTT. It codes for CASSLGGINSPLHF.

The rearrangement joins TRBV4-1 to TRBJ2-2, with 10 nucleotides matching TRBD2. Germline V CDR1 and CDR2: MGHRA, YSYEKL. This CDR3 has 18 amino acids. J lost 2 bases, V lost 0 bases, and 6 bases had no gene match. The CDR3 nucleotides are TGCGCCAGCAGCCAAGAAGCTAGCGGGGGATTTAACACCGGGGAGCTGTTTTTT. Translation: CASSQEASGGFNTGELFF.

This clone has only a few counts. The rearrangement joins TRBV27 to TRBJ2-7; D is possibly TRBD1 (5 bases). CDR3 length: 17 residues. Germline V gene sequence: CDR1 MNHEY, CDR2 SMNVEV (reference sequence). Between the trimmed V and J ends, which lost 4 bases and 4 bases, there was a span of 23 bases. The CDR3 sequence is CASSSARQGGYAYEQYF. The DNA of the CDR3 is TGTGCCAGCAGTTCAGCCCGCCAGGGTGGTTATGCATACGAGCAGTACTTC.

This rearrangement joins TRBV19 to TRBJ2-2; D ambiguous. V lost 5 bases and J lost 4, with 11 bases in between. The length of the CDR3 is 14 residues. The V gene's germline CDR1 is LNHDA and CDR2 SQIVND (reference sequence). The CDR3 nucleotides read TGTGCCAGTAGTCCGGTATTGGGCACCGGGGAGCTGTTTTTT. It yields the protein CASSPVLGTGELFF.

Only one count was recorded for this clone. The chain carries TRBV5-1 and TRBJ2-3; 9 nucleotides line up with TRBD2. J was trimmed by 6 bases and V by 1 base; bases with no gene match: 6. There are 15 residues in the CDR3. The germline V gene encodes CDR1 SGHRS and CDR2 YFSETQ. CDR3 in amino acids: CASSLPSGAGDTQYF. In DNA form, the CDR3 reads TGCGCCAGCAGCTTGCCTAGCGGGGCTGGGGATACGCAGTATTTT.

The chain has TRBV5-6 and TRBJ2-5; D unresolved. V was shortened by 0 bases and J by 4 bases, with 7 bases between the two germline ends. This CDR3 spans 13 amino acids. Germline CDR1 and CDR2: SGHDT and YYEEEE. The CDR3 bases are TGTGCCAGCAGCTTGGCCTCGACAGAGACCCAGTACTTC. It specifies CASSLASTETQYF.

This clone was observed a handful of times. This chain joins TRBV4-1 and TRBJ2-5; 10 nucleotides align to TRBD1. Germline assignment: CDR1 MGHRA and CDR2 YSYEKL. CDR3 length: 16 residues. The ends lost 3 bases at V and 1 base at J; junction bases unmatched: 5. As DNA, the CDR3 is TGCGCCAGCAGCCAGGGACAGGGGCTGGCCCAAGAGACCCAGTACTTC. It encodes CASSQGQGLAQETQYF.

V is TRBV9 and J is TRBJ1-1; D call uncertain. Trimming left V 0 bases short and J 0 bases short, with 6 bases between. This CDR3 region has 14 residues. Germline values: CDR1 SGDLS, CDR2 YYNGEE. CDR3 sequence reads: CASSVAGLNTEAFF. For the CDR3, the DNA is TGTGCCAGCAGCGTAGCGGGTTTGAACACTGAAGCTTTCTTT.

The J gene is TRBJ2-6, the V gene TRBV5-1; D perhaps matches TRBD1 (6 bases). This CDR3 is 16 amino acids long. Germline V gene sequence: CDR1 SGHRS, CDR2 YFSETQ. V lost 2 bases, J lost 0 bases, and 9 bases lay in between. CDR3 nucleotide sequence: TGCGCCAGCAGCTTAGCAGGGGTCTCTGGGGCCAACGTCCTGACTTTC. Protein: CASSLAGVSGANVLTF.